Listed below are T cell receptor beta chains from one sample, sequenced in a study of blood T cells in healthy people across ages. TCRdb recomputed calls from the 5' RACE reads with MiXCR, one row per CDR3 protein. The table shows 1.5 million to 2 million distinct CDR3 sequences, with 30% to 40% occurring only once. Sequences were obtained from blood. The receptor source for this set is a woman aged 25 to 39 in good health. CDR3s include the opening cysteine and the closing phenylalanine or tryptophan. The order of the fields is J gene, D gene, clone size, V gene, CDR3 DNA, CDR3 protein. A D gene is named only where the DNA matches it firmly. Not every row has a clone size; where given, it reads once, few, many or a size class.

j_call: TRBJ1-2
d_call: -
clone_size: -
v_call: TRBV30
cdr3_nt: TGTGCCTGGAGCGATCCGGGACCGGGCTACACCTTC
cdr3_aa: CAWSDPGPGYTF

j_call: TRBJ2-7
d_call: TRBD1
clone_size: many
v_call: TRBV4-1
cdr3_nt: TGCGCCAGCAGCCACCCGACAGGGAAAGGCGAGCAGTACTTC
cdr3_aa: CASSHPTGKGEQYF

j_call: TRBJ2-1
d_call: -
clone_size: few
v_call: TRBV20-1
cdr3_nt: TGCAGTGCGCGCTATCTTAGCGGAGACAATGAGCAGTTCTTC
cdr3_aa: CSARYLSGDNEQFF

j_call: TRBJ2-2
d_call: -
clone_size: once
v_call: TRBV7-7
cdr3_nt: TGTGCCAGCAGCAACCCCCCCCCCGGAGCCGGGGAGCTGTTTTTT
cdr3_aa: CASSNPPPGAGELFF

j_call: TRBJ2-4
d_call: -
clone_size: few
v_call: TRBV6-1
cdr3_nt: TGTGCCAGCAGGGCGGACAGACGCATTCAGTACTTC
cdr3_aa: CASRADRRIQYF

j_call: TRBJ1-2
d_call: TRBD1
clone_size: -
v_call: TRBV12-3/TRBV12-4
cdr3_nt: TGTGCCAGCAGCACAACAGGGGTCGGGGACTATGGCTACACCTTC
cdr3_aa: CASSTTGVGDYGYTF

j_call: TRBJ1-1
d_call: TRBD1
clone_size: -
v_call: TRBV7-2
cdr3_nt: TGTGCCAGCAGCTTATTCACAGGGGCCACTGAAGCTTTCTTT
cdr3_aa: CASSLFTGATEAFF

j_call: TRBJ2-3
d_call: TRBD1
clone_size: few
v_call: TRBV6-1
cdr3_nt: TGTGCCAGCAGTGGAGGTCTTGGCCAGGGGGCGTTAGTAGGCACAGATACGCAGTATTTT
cdr3_aa: CASSGGLGQGALVGTDTQYF

j_call: TRBJ2-3
d_call: -
clone_size: -
v_call: TRBV9
cdr3_nt: TGTGCCCCCCCCGAGGCGGGGCGAGGGGATACGCAGTATTTT
cdr3_aa: CAPPEAGRGDTQYF

j_call: TRBJ2-3
d_call: -
clone_size: -
v_call: TRBV2
cdr3_nt: TGTGCCAGCAGTGGGTGGACCACAGATACGCAGTATTTT
cdr3_aa: CASSGWTTDTQYF

j_call: TRBJ2-3
d_call: -
clone_size: -
v_call: TRBV3-1
cdr3_nt: TGTGCCAGCAGCCAACGGGGGCGAAACACAGATACGCAGTATTTT
cdr3_aa: CASSQRGRNTDTQYF

j_call: TRBJ2-1
d_call: TRBD2
clone_size: -
v_call: TRBV12-3/TRBV12-4
cdr3_nt: TGTGCCAGCAGTTTACTATCAGGCGGGGGGGCCTACAATGAGCAGTTCTTC
cdr3_aa: CASSLLSGGGAYNEQFF

j_call: TRBJ2-3
d_call: -
clone_size: -
v_call: TRBV4-1
cdr3_nt: TGCGCCAGCAGCCAAGATCAGGGCAGCCCGCCAGATACGCAGTATTTT
cdr3_aa: CASSQDQGSPPDTQYF

j_call: TRBJ2-5
d_call: -
clone_size: few
v_call: TRBV18
cdr3_nt: TGTGCCAGCTCACCACGGACCATGAAAGAGACCCAGTACTTC
cdr3_aa: CASSPRTMKETQYF

j_call: TRBJ2-7
d_call: TRBD1
clone_size: -
v_call: TRBV20-1
cdr3_nt: TGCAGTGCCTCGACCGGGGACAGGGGGTACTTC
cdr3_aa: CSASTGDRGYF

j_call: TRBJ2-7
d_call: TRBD1
clone_size: -
v_call: TRBV27
cdr3_nt: TGTGCCAGCAGTCAAGGGACAGGCATTCCGGATGAGCAGCACTTC
cdr3_aa: CASSQGTGIPDEQHF

j_call: TRBJ2-3
d_call: TRBD2
clone_size: -
v_call: TRBV6-5
cdr3_nt: TGTGCCAGCAGTTACTCGAAGCTGGCTAGCGGGGGGAACACAGATACGCAGTATTTT
cdr3_aa: CASSYSKLASGGNTDTQYF

j_call: TRBJ2-1
d_call: -
clone_size: few
v_call: TRBV7-2
cdr3_nt: TGTGCCAGCAGCTTAGTCCTCCGGGGGGCCAATGAGCAGTTCTTC
cdr3_aa: CASSLVLRGANEQFF